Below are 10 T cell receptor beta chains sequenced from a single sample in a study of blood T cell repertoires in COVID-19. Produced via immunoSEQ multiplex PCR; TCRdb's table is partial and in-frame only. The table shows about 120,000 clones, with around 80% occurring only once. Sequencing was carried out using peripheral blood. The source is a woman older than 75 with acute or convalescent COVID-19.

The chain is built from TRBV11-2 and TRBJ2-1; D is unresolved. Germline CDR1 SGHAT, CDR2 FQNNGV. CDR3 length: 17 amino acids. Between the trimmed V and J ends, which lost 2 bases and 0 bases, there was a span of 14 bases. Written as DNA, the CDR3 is TGTGCCAGCAGCTTAAGAGGAACAACGAGCTCCTACAATGAGCAGTTCTTC. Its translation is CASSLRGTTSSYNEQFF. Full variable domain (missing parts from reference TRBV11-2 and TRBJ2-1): EAGVAQSPRYKIIEKRQSVAFWCNPISGHATLYWYQQILGQGPKLLIQFQNNGVVDDSQLPKDRFSAERLKGVDSTLKIQPAKLEDSAVYLCASSLRGTTSSYNEQFFGPGTRLTVL.

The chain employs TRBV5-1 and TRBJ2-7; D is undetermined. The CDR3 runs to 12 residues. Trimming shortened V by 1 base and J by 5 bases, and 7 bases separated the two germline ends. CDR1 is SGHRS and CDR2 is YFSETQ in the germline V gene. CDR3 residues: CASSLMRDEQYF. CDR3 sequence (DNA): TGCGCCAGCAGCTTGATGAGAGACGAGCAGTACTTC.

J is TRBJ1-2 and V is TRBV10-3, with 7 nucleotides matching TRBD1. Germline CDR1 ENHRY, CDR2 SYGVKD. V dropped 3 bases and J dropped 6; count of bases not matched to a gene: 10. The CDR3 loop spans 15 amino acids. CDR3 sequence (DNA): TGTGCCATCAGTGAAGAAACGGACAGGTTTCATGGCTACACCTTC. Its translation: CAISEETDRFHGYTF.

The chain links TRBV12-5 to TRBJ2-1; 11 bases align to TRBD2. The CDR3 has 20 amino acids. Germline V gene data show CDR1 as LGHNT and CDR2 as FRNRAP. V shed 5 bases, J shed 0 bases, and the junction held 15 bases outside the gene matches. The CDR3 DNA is TGTGCTAGTGGTCCCTCCCTTCTAGCGGGGGGACCTAGCTCCTACAATGAGCAGTTCTTC. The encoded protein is CASGPSLLAGGPSSYNEQFF.

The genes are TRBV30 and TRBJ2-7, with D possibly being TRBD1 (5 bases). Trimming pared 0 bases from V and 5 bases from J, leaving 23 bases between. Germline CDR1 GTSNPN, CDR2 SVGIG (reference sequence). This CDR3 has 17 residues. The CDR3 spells CAWSVSLGQGPPHEQYF. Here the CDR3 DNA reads TGTGCCTGGAGTGTATCACTGGGGCAGGGTCCTCCCCACGAGCAGTACTTC.

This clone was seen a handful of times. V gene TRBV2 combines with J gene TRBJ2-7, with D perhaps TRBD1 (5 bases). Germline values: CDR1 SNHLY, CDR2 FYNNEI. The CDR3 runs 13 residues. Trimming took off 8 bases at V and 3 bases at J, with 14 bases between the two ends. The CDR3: CASVSGYIYEQYF. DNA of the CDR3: TGTGCCAGCGTGTCAGGGTATATCTACGAGCAGTACTTC.

CDR3 sequence: CASSYLAGGSTDTQYF. DNA for the CDR3: TGTGCCAGCAGTTACTTAGCGGGGGGGAGCACAGATACGCAGTATTTT. This rearrangement joins TRBV2 to TRBJ2-3; 11 positions match TRBD2. J lost 0 bases, V lost 5 bases, and 4 bases had no gene match. Germline CDR1 and CDR2: SNHLY and FYNNEI. The CDR3 has 16 amino acids.

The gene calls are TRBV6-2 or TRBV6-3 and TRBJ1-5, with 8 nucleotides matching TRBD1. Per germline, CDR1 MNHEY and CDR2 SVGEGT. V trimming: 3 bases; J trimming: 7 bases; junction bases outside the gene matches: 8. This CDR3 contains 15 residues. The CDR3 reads CASSYHQGARQPQHF. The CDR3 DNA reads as TGTGCCAGCAGTTATCACCAGGGGGCGAGACAGCCCCAGCATTTT.

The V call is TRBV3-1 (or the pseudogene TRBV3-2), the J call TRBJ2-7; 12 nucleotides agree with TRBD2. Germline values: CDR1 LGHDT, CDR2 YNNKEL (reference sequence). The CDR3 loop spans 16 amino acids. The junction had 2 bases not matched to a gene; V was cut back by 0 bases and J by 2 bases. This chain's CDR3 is CASSQDRTSGTYEQYF. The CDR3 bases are TGTGCCAGCAGCCAAGATAGGACTAGCGGGACCTACGAGCAGTACTTC.

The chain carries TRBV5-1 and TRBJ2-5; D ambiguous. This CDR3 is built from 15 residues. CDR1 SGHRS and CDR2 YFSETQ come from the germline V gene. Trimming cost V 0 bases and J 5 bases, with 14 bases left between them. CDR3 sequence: CASSLVSASGETQYF. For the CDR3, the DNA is TGCGCCAGCAGCTTGGTGTCCGCTAGTGGGGAGACCCAGTACTTC.